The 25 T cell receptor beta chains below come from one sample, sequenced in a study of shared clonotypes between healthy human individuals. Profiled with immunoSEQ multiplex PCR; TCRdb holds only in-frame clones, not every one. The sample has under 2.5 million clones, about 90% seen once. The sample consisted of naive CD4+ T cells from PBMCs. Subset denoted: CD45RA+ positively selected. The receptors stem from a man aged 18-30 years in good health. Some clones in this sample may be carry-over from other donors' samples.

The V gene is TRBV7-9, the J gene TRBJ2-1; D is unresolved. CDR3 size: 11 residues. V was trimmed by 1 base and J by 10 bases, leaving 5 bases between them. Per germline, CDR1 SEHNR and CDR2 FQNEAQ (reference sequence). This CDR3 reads CASSLVQEQFF. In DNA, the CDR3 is TGTGCCAGCAGCTTAGTTCAAGAGCAGTTCTTC. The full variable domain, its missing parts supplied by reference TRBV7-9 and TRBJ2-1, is DTGVSQNPRHKITKRGQNVTFRCDPISEHNRLYWYRQTLGQGPEFLTYFQNEAQLEKSRLLSDRFSAERPKGSFSTLEIQRTEQGDSAMYLCASSLVQEQFFGPGTRLTVL.

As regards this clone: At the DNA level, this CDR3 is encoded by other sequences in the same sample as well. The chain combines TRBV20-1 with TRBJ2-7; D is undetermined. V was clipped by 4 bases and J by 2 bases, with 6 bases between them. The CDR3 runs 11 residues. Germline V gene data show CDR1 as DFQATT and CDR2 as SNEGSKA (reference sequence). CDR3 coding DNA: TGCAGTGCTATTTCAGCCTACGAGCAGTACTTC. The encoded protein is CSAISAYEQYF.

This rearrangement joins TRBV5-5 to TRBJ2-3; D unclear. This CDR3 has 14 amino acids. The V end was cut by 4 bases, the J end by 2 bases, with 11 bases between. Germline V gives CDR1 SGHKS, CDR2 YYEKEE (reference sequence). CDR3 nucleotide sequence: TGTGCCAGCAGCCGCCCTTGGGTCACAGATACGCAGTATTTT. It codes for CASSRPWVTDTQYF.

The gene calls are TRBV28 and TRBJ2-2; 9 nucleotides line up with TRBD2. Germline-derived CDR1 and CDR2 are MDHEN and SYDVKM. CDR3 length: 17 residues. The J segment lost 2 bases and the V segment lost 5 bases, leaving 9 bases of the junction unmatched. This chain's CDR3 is CASSPDRLAANTGELFF. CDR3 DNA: TGTGCCAGCAGTCCCGACCGACTAGCGGCAAACACCGGGGAGCTGTTTTTT.

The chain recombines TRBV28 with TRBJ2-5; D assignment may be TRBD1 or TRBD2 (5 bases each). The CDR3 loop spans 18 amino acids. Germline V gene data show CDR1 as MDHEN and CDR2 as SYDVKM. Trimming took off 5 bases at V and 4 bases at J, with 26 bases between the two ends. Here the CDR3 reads CASSLGPSRGKFAETQYF. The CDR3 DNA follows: TGTGCCAGCAGTCTGGGACCGAGTAGAGGTAAATTCGCAGAGACCCAGTACTTC.

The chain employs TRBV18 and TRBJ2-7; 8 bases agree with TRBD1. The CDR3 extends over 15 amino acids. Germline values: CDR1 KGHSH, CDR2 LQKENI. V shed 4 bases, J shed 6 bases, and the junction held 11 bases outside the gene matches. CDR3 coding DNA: TGTGCCAGCTCACGGGCCGACGGACAGGGTGGCGAGCAGTACTTC. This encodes CASSRADGQGGEQYF.

CDR3 DNA: TGTGCCAGCAGTCCCACAGGGGAGGGTAATGAAAAACTGTTTTTT. Its translation is CASSPTGEGNEKLFF. V and J are TRBV28 and TRBJ1-4; TRBD1 matches 7 bases. There are 15 residues in the CDR3. The germline CDR1 and CDR2 sequences are MDHEN and SYDVKM. V trimming: 5 bases; J trimming: 4 bases; junction bases outside the gene matches: 7.

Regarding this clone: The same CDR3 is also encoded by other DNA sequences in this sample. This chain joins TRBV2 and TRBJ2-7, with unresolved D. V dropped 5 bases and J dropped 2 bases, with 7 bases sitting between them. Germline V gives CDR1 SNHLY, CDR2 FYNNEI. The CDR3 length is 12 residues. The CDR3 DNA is TGTGCCAGCAGTCCTCTTACCTACGAGCAGTACTTC. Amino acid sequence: CASSPLTYEQYF.

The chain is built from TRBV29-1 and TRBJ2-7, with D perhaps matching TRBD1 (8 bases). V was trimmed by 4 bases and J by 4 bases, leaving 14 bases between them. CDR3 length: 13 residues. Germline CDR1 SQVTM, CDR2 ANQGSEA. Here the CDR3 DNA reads TGCAGCGTTGCCCACAGGGGGGGATACGAGCAGTACTTC. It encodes CSVAHRGGYEQYF.

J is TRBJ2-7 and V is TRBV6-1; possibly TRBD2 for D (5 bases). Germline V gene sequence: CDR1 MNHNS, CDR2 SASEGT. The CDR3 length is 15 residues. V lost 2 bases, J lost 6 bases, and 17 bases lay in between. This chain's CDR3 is CASSENGLSSGEQYF. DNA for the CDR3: TGTGCCAGCAGTGAAAACGGACTCTCCTCCGGCGAGCAGTACTTC.

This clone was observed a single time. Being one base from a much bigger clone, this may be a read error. CDR3 DNA sequence: TGCGCCAGCAGCTGGGAGGCAGATACGCAGTATTTT. Translated: CASSWEADTQYF. The chain is built from TRBV5-1 and TRBJ2-3; a weak D match, TRBD2 (6 bases). Between the trimmed V and J ends, which lost 3 bases and 4 bases, there was a span of 6 bases. This CDR3 has 12 residues. Germline V gene lookup returns CDR1 SGHRS and CDR2 YFSETQ.

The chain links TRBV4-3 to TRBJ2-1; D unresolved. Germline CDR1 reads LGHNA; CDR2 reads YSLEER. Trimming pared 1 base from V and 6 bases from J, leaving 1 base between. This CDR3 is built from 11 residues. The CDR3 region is CASSQANEQFF. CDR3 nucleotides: TGCGCCAGCAGCCAAGCCAATGAGCAGTTCTTC.

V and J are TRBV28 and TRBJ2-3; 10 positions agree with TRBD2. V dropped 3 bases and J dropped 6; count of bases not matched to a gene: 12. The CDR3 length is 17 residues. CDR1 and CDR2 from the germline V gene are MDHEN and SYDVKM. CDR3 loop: CASSFLAGGSPTDTQYF. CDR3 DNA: TGTGCCAGCAGTTTCTTAGCGGGAGGTTCCCCCACCGATACGCAGTATTTT.

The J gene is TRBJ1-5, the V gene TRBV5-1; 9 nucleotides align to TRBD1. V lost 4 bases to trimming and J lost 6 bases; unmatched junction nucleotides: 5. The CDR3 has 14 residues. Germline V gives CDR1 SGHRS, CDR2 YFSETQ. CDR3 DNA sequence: TGCGCCAGCAGCGCCGGACAGGGGCGTCAGCCCCAGCATTTT. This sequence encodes CASSAGQGRQPQHF.

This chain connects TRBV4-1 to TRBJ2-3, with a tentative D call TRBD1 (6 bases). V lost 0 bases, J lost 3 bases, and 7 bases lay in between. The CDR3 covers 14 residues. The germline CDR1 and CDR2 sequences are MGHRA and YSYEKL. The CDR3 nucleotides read TGCGCCAGCAGCCAAGAGGGGGCAACAGATACGCAGTATTTT. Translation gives CASSQEGATDTQYF.

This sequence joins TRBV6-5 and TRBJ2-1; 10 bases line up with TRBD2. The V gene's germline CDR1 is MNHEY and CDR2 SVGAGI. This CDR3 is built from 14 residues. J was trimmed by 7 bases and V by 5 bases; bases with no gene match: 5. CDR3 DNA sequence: TGTGCCAGCAGTACCTTAGCGGGAGGTAATGAGCAGTTCTTC. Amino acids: CASSTLAGGNEQFF.

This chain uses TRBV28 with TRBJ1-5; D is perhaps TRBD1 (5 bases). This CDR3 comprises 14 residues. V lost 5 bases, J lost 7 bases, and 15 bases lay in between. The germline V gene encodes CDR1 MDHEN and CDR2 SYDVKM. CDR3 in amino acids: CASSPPGRGQPQHF. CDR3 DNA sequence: TGTGCCAGCAGTCCCCCGGGGAGGGGACAGCCCCAGCATTTT.

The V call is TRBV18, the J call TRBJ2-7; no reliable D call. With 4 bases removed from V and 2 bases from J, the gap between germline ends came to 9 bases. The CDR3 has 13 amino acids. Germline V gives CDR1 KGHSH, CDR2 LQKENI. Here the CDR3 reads CASSQGPAYEQYF. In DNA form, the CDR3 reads TGTGCCAGCTCACAGGGTCCCGCCTACGAGCAGTACTTC.

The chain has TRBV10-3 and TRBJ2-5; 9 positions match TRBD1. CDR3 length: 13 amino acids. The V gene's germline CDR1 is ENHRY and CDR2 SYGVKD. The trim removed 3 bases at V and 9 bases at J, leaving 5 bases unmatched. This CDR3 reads CAISEQGALAQYF. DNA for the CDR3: TGTGCCATCAGTGAACAGGGGGCTTTGGCCCAGTACTTC.

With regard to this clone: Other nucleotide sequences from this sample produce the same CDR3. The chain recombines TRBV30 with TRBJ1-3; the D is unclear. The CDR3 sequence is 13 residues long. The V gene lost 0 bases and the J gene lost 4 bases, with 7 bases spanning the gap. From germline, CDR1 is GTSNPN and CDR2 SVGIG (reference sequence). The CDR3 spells CAWSVVSGNTIYF. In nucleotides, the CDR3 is TGTGCCTGGAGTGTAGTATCGGGAAACACCATATATTTT.

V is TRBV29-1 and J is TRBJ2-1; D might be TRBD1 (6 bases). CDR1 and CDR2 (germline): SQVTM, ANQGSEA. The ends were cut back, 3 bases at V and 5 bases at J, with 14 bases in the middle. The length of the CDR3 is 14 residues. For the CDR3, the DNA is TGCAGCGTTGATAAAGGACAGAGGGACAATGAGCAGTTCTTC. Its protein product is CSVDKGQRDNEQFF.

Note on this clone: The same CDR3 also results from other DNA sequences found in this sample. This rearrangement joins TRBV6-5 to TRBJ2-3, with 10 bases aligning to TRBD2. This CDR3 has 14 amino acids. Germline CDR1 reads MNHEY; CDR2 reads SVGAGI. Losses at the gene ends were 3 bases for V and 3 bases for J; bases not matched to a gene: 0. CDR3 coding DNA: TGTGCCAGCAGTTATAGCGGGAGGACAGATACGCAGTATTTT. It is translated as CASSYSGRTDTQYF.

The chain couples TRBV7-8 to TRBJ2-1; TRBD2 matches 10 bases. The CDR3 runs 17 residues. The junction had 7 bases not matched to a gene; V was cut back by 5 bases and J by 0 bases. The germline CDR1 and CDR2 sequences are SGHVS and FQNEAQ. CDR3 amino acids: CASSELAGPSSYNEQFF. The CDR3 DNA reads TGTGCCAGCAGCGAACTAGCGGGACCGAGCTCCTACAATGAGCAGTTCTTC.

The CDR3 DNA follows: TGTGCCAGCAGCTCCAGGGCCGACACTGAAGCTTTCTTT. Encoded protein: CASSSRADTEAFF. The V gene is TRBV5-4, the J gene TRBJ1-1, with D perhaps matching TRBD1 (5 bases). In germline, CDR1 is SGHNT, CDR2 YYREEE (reference sequence). This CDR3 is built from 13 residues. The V end lost 3 bases, the J end lost 3 bases, and 9 bases lay between the germline ends.

The CDR3 region has the DNA TGTGCCAGCAGGGGCGGGAGCGCCTACGAGCAGTACTTC. Translation: CASRGGSAYEQYF. The V gene is TRBV27, the J gene TRBJ2-7, with 7 bases matching TRBD2. The CDR3 totals 13 residues. The germline gives CDR1 MNHEY, CDR2 SMNVEV (reference sequence). V trimming: 6 bases; J trimming: 2 bases; junction bases outside the gene matches: 4.